Listed below are T cell receptor beta chains from one sample, sequenced in a study of regulatory T cells in long-lasting Graves disease. TCRdb re-called the multiplex PCR reads with MiXCR, one entry per CDR3 protein. Seen here are hundreds of thousands of distinct CDR3 sequences, approximately 22% observed once, and the top ten hold about 13%. Here the sequenced sample was peripheral blood mononuclear cells (PBMCs), taken when the disease was refractory, from a patient treated with antithyroid drugs. The receptor source for this set is a female donor with Graves disease. The CDR3 runs from the conserved cysteine through the conserved F or W. The order of the fields is D gene, V gene, J gene, clone size, CDR3 DNA, CDR3 protein. D genes are given only for firm matches. Only part of the rows carry a size: once, few, many, or a class if the clone is expanded.

>-|TRBV12-3/TRBV12-4|TRBJ2-5|many
TGTGCCAGCAGTTCCAGGTGGTACCAAGAGACCCAGTACTTC
CASSSRWYQETQYF
>-|TRBV7-2|TRBJ1-4|few
TGTGCCAGCAGCTTAGATCCAGGGGTTAATGAAAAACTGTTTTTT
CASSLDPGVNEKLFF
>TRBD1|TRBV4-1|TRBJ2-5|-
TGCGCCAGCAGCCAAGAGGGACAGGGGGGCGAGACCCAGTACTTC
CASSQEGQGGETQYF
>-|TRBV18|TRBJ1-5|many
TGTGCCAGCAGCCCTGGGAGCAATCAGCCCCAGCATTTT
CASSPGSNQPQHF
>TRBD1|TRBV28|TRBJ1-5|many
TGTGCCATTCGAACAAGGGACAGGGGTAATCAGCCCCAGCATTTT
CAIRTRDRGNQPQHF
>TRBD1|TRBV2|TRBJ2-5|many
TGTGCCTTTCGAAGGGACAGGCTAGGGACGGGGACCCAGTACTTC
CAFRRDRLGTGTQYF
>-|TRBV10-3|TRBJ2-2|few
TGTGCCATCAGTGGAGGGGGGAACACCGGGGAGCTGTTTTTT
CAISGGGNTGELFF
>-|TRBV5-4|TRBJ2-3|-
TGTGCCAGCAGCTCAAGGATCGTAGCAGGGGGGAGTACAGATACGCAGTATTTT
CASSSRIVAGGSTDTQYF
>-|TRBV20-1|TRBJ2-4|many
TGCAGTGCAACCATGCCAGTCTCCGAAAACATTCAGTACTTC
CSATMPVSENIQYF
>TRBD2|TRBV6-1|TRBJ2-2|many
TGTGCCAGCAGAACAAGAGCGGGGTCGAACACCGGGGAGCTGTTTTTT
CASRTRAGSNTGELFF
>-|TRBV3-1|TRBJ2-1|-
TGTGCCAGCAGCCCCCAATGGAACAATGAGCAGTTCTTC
CASSPQWNNEQFF
>TRBD2|TRBV20-1|TRBJ2-3|-
TGCAGTGCTAGCAAACATCCTCTGGCGGGAGTTAGCACAGATACGCAGTATTTT
CSASKHPLAGVSTDTQYF
>-|TRBV5-6|TRBJ1-1|many
TGTGCCAGCAGCTTGGCCGCCGTCAGGGGCGAGAACACTGAAGCTTTCTTT
CASSLAAVRGENTEAFF
>-|TRBV7-2|TRBJ2-5|-
TGTGCCAGCAGCTTAGACATAACGGGGACCCAGTACTTC
CASSLDITGTQYF
>TRBD2|TRBV30|TRBJ2-7|-
TGTGCCTGGAGTGTACTAGGCGGGAGACCCTACGAGCAGTACTTC
CAWSVLGGRPYEQYF
>TRBD1|TRBV28|TRBJ2-5|many
TGTGCCAGCATACCATCGGGACAGACGGAGACCCAGTACTTC
CASIPSGQTETQYF
>-|TRBV15|TRBJ1-1|few
TGTGCCACCAGCAGAGATCGTTTAATTGTAGGGACCAAGAACACTGAAGCTTTCTTT
CATSRDRLIVGTKNTEAFF
>TRBD1|TRBV20-1|TRBJ1-6|-
TGCAGTGCTAGAGACCGGACAGGGTTAAGGGGAAGCTCCTATAATTCACCCCTCCACTTT
CSARDRTGLRGSSYNSPLHF
>-|TRBV27|TRBJ2-5|-
TGTGCCAGCAGTTTATACCCTATTTCGGAGACCCAGTACTTC
CASSLYPISETQYF
>-|TRBV20-1|TRBJ2-7|once
TGCAGTGCTGCCGACTCCTTAGCCTACGAGCAGTACTTC
CSAADSLAYEQYF
>TRBD1|TRBV19|TRBJ2-5|-
TGTGCCAGTAGTTCATACAGGGGTTTCGGAGAGACCCAGTACTTC
CASSSYRGFGETQYF
>-|TRBV5-1|TRBJ1-5|-
TGCGCCAACAGCTTGGAAGGGCCGAATCAGCCCCAGCATTTT
CANSLEGPNQPQHF
>TRBD1|TRBV28|TRBJ1-5|-
TGTGCCAGCAGTCCCCGGGGGACAGGGGGCCCAAATCAGCCCCAGCATTTT
CASSPRGTGGPNQPQHF
>TRBD1|TRBV20-1|TRBJ2-7|-
TGCAGTGCTAAAGGACAGGGGCAAATATACGGATACGAGCAGTACTTC
CSAKGQGQIYGYEQYF
>TRBD2|TRBV27|TRBJ2-6|-
TGTGCCAGCACCTCGGGGGGGAATCCTGGGGCCAACGTCCTGACTTTC
CASTSGGNPGANVLTF
>-|TRBV28|TRBJ2-2|many
TGTGCCAGCACCCCGGTACTCGTAGTTGCTGGGGAGCTGTTTTTT
CASTPVLVVAGELFF
>TRBD1|TRBV4-1|TRBJ1-6|few
TGCGCCAGCAGCCAGGACAGGGTTTATTCACCCCTCCACTTT
CASSQDRVYSPLHF
>-|TRBV10-1|TRBJ1-1|many
TGCGCCAGCAGTCGGTTAACAGGGAGAACTGAAGCTTTCTTT
CASSRLTGRTEAFF
>-|TRBV7-9|TRBJ1-1|-
TGTGCCAGCAGCCGACCAGGGTTGGGGGACACTGAAGCTTTCTTT
CASSRPGLGDTEAFF
>TRBD1|TRBV10-3|TRBJ1-6|many
TGTGCCATCAGTGATCCTTCAACAGGGGGCAATTCACCCCTCCACTTT
CAISDPSTGGNSPLHF
>-|TRBV29-1|TRBJ2-5|-
TGCAGCGTTGAGGGGTCCGAGGAGACCCAGTACTTC
CSVEGSEETQYF
>-|TRBV28|TRBJ1-5|many
TGTGCCAGCAGTCCCACCAGGGGAGGTAATCAGCCCCAGCATTTT
CASSPTRGGNQPQHF
>TRBD1|TRBV2|TRBJ2-3|-
TGTGCCAGCATTCGGGACAGGGATTTGACAGATACGCAGTATTTT
CASIRDRDLTDTQYF
>TRBD1|TRBV12-3/TRBV12-4|TRBJ2-5|many
TGTGCCAGCAGACCCGACGGACAGGAAGAGACCCAGTACTTC
CASRPDGQEETQYF
>TRBD1|TRBV10-3|TRBJ2-7|many
TGTGCCATCAGTTGGGACAGGGGGTACGAGCAGTACTTC
CAISWDRGYEQYF
>-|TRBV27|TRBJ2-2|-
TGTGCCAGCAGTTTCGGGACTTCCAGGGAGCTGTTTTTT
CASSFGTSRELFF
>TRBD1|TRBV29-1|TRBJ2-7|-
TGCAGCGTAAGGACAGGGCAGGTTGGCGAGCAGTACTTC
CSVRTGQVGEQYF